The next 18 T cell receptor beta chains were all read from a single sample in a study of cytomegalovirus exposure and HLA in healthy donors. PCR involved 60 Vbeta and 13 Jbeta primers. Assay used: immunoSEQ multiplex PCR; TCRdb lists only in-frame clones, some missing. This sample has 150,000 to 200,000 clones; approximately 79% occur once, and the top ten carry 6% to 7.5%. The specimen sequenced was PBMCs. The source is a man aged 40-55 years in good health and CMV-seropositive.

The chain employs TRBV4-1 and TRBJ1-2; unclear D gene. V was cut by 4 bases and J by 0 bases, with 12 bases left in between. This CDR3 comprises 15 residues. Looked up from germline, CDR1 is MGHRA and CDR2 is YSYEKL. The CDR3 loop is CASSLETSSNYGYTF. In DNA form, the CDR3 reads TGCGCCAGCAGCCTAGAGACATCTTCTAACTATGGCTACACCTTC.

V gene TRBV27 combines with J gene TRBJ1-1, with 8 bases fitting TRBD1. The CDR3 has 14 residues. Germline CDR1 reads MNHEY; CDR2 reads SMNVEV (reference sequence). The trim removed 6 bases at V and 5 bases at J, leaving 8 bases unmatched. The CDR3 spells CASRTPTGVTEAFF. CDR3 DNA: TGTGCCAGCAGGACTCCGACAGGGGTGACTGAAGCTTTCTTT.

The CDR3 nucleotides are TGTGCCAGTAAGATGACAGTCAACACTGAAGCTTTCTTT. It codes for CASKMTVNTEAFF. The chain combines TRBV19 with TRBJ1-1, with D possibly TRBD1 on 5 matching bases. Trimming left V 7 bases short and J 2 bases short, with 11 bases between. Germline values: CDR1 LNHDA, CDR2 SQIVND (reference sequence). The length of the CDR3 is 13 residues.

The chain joins TRBV6-1 to TRBJ1-3; D is unresolved. V lost 5 bases and J lost 0, with 8 bases in between. The CDR3 consists of 14 residues. Looked up from germline, CDR1 is MNHNS and CDR2 is SASEGT. In DNA, the CDR3 is TGTGCCAGCAGTAGAGGGAGCTCTGGAAACACCATATATTTT. Amino acid sequence: CASSRGSSGNTIYF.

This clone was seen a handful of times. V gene TRBV5-4 combines with J gene TRBJ2-1, with 7 nucleotides matching TRBD1. CDR3 length equals 15 residues. Germline V gene lookup returns CDR1 SGHNT and CDR2 YYREEE (reference sequence). The J segment lost 12 bases and the V segment lost 9 bases, leaving 21 bases of the junction unmatched. The CDR3: CATPTIGQDLTRQFF. CDR3 coding DNA: TGTGCCACCCCGACTATTGGACAGGACCTTACACGGCAGTTCTTC.

The gene calls are TRBV6-5 and TRBJ2-7, with 9 bases that match TRBD1. The CDR3 is 14 amino acids. CDR1 is MNHEY and CDR2 is SVGAGI in the germline V gene. The V gene end was trimmed by 6 bases and the J gene end by 4 bases; junction bases not matched to a gene: 7. CDR3 region: CASRRTGGGYEQYF. The CDR3 DNA sequence: TGTGCCAGCAGACGAACAGGGGGCGGGTACGAGCAGTACTTC.

The chain couples TRBV5-1 to TRBJ2-1; 9 bases are a match to TRBD1. Looked up from germline, CDR1 is SGHRS and CDR2 is YFSETQ. This CDR3 has 16 residues. Trimming removed 3 bases from V and 4 bases from J; junction bases left unmatched: 8. CDR3 region: CASSWGDRGDYNEQFF. The CDR3 bases are TGCGCCAGCAGCTGGGGAGACAGGGGGGATTACAATGAGCAGTTCTTC.

The gene calls are TRBV7-2 and TRBJ2-7; D remains ambiguous. CDR1 and CDR2 (germline): SGHTA, FQGNSA. The CDR3 totals 14 residues. Deletions cut 6 bases from V and 2 bases from J, with 14 bases between. DNA for the CDR3: TGTGCCAGCAGACCCTTCGGGTCGACCTACGAGCAGTACTTC. This encodes CASRPFGSTYEQYF. Filled out from reference TRBV7-2 and TRBJ2-7, the complete variable domain reads GAGVSQSPSNKVTEKGKDVELRCDPISGHTALYWYRQSLGQGLEFLIYFQGNSAPDKSGLPSDRFSAERTGGSVSTLTIQRTQQEDSAVYLCASRPFGSTYEQYFGPGTRLTVT.

The genes are TRBV5-6 and TRBJ1-2; D uncertain. The V end was cut by 3 bases, the J end by 8 bases, with 11 bases between. CDR3 size: 12 residues. Germline V gene lookup returns CDR1 SGHDT and CDR2 YYEEEE. In DNA, the CDR3 is TGTGCCAGCAGCTATAACAGAGAAGGCTACACCTTC. Translating gives CASSYNREGYTF.

The genes are TRBV20-1 and TRBJ1-1; D is ambiguous. The V and J ends lost 2 bases and 1 base respectively, with 2 bases between them. The CDR3 length is 11 residues. CDR1 is DFQATT, CDR2 SNEGSKA, per germline (reference sequence). The CDR3 sequence is CSARQNTEAFF. Written as DNA, the CDR3 is TGCAGTGCTAGACAGAACACTGAAGCTTTCTTT.

The chain has TRBV5-6 and TRBJ2-2; D is possibly TRBD2 (6 bases). V was trimmed by 4 bases and J by 2 bases, leaving 9 bases between them. Germline CDR1 is SGHDT and CDR2 is YYEEEE. This CDR3 contains 14 residues. The CDR3 loop reads CASSDGLNTGELFF. In DNA, the CDR3 is TGTGCCAGCAGCGACGGACTAAACACCGGGGAGCTGTTTTTT.

The V call is TRBV7-2, the J call TRBJ1-2; D remains ambiguous. The V end lost 5 bases, the J end lost 4 bases, and 8 bases lay between the germline ends. The CDR3 has 12 residues. Germline V CDR1 and CDR2: SGHTA, FQGNSA. CDR3 in DNA: TGTGCCAGCAGCCGGGATTTCTATGGCTACACCTTC. The encoded protein is CASSRDFYGYTF.

The chain employs TRBV7-2 and TRBJ1-5, with a possible D match to TRBD1 (6 bases). Germline V CDR1 and CDR2: SGHTA, FQGNSA. The CDR3 covers 16 residues. Trimming left V 1 base short and J 4 bases short, with 14 bases between. In DNA form, the CDR3 reads TGTGCCAGCAGCTTAGTGGGGGCAGGGACGAATCAGCCCCAGCATTTT. Translating it yields CASSLVGAGTNQPQHF.

The gene calls are TRBV6-4 and TRBJ2-1; tentative D call: TRBD2 (5 bases). V lost 3 bases to trimming and J lost 9 bases, with 9 bases between them. CDR1 is MRHNA and CDR2 is SNTAGT in the germline V gene. CDR3 length: 12 residues. The CDR3 bases are TGTGCCAGCAGTGATTTGAGCGGTGAGCAGTTCTTC. It encodes CASSDLSGEQFF.

This clone was seen more than once but under ten times. The V call is TRBV7-3, the J call TRBJ2-2, with D perhaps TRBD2 (5 bases). Germline V gene sequence: CDR1 SGHTA, CDR2 FQGTGA. V lost 1 base and J 7 bases, leaving 13 bases between the germline ends. This CDR3 has 15 residues. CDR3 DNA sequence: TGTGCCAGCAGCTTAAGTGCGGGTACGGGCGGGGAGCTGTTTTTT. This gives the protein CASSLSAGTGGELFF.

The chain recombines TRBV7-3 with TRBJ2-5; no clear D gene. The V gene's germline CDR1 is SGHTA and CDR2 FQGTGA. The CDR3 spans 15 residues. V was cut by 0 bases and J by 4 bases, with 12 bases left in between. CDR3 nucleotide sequence: TGTGCCAGCAGCTTAACAAGTACGGTTAGAGAGACCCAGTACTTC. Translation gives CASSLTSTVRETQYF.

The chain carries TRBV11-3 and TRBJ2-5, with 7 bases matching TRBD1. Germline V gene data show CDR1 as SGHNT and CDR2 as YENEEA. CDR3 length equals 15 residues. The trim removed 4 bases at V and 1 base at J, leaving 6 bases unmatched. For the CDR3, the DNA is TGTGCCAGCAGCTCTGGGACAGCTGCCCAAGAGACCCAGTACTTC. Its translation is CASSSGTAAQETQYF.

J is TRBJ2-6 and V is TRBV19; 8 bases match TRBD1. The CDR3 sequence is 15 residues long. The germline gives CDR1 LNHDA, CDR2 SQIVND (reference sequence). V was clipped by 5 bases and J by 2 bases; unmatched bases: 2. CDR3 sequence: CASSPGGAGANVLTF. DNA of the CDR3: TGTGCCAGTAGTCCAGGGGGCGCTGGGGCCAACGTCCTGACTTTC.